The next 2 T cell receptor beta chains were all read from a single sample in a study of OX40 agonist ivuxolimab in advanced cancers. Clones were read by immunoSEQ multiplex PCR, and TCRdb kept only the in-frame ones, dropping some. The data contain tens of thousands of clones, 86% of them singletons. The sample in question was CD4+ or CD8+ T cells sorted from blood, obtained in a trial of the OX40 agonist ivuxolimab. These receptors all stem from an adult with an advanced solid tumor such as melanoma, head and neck, liver or kidney cancer.

The V call is TRBV9, the J call TRBJ2-5; a weak D match, TRBD2 (5 bases). V lost 0 bases to trimming and J lost 3 bases, with 15 bases between them. The germline V gene has CDR1 SGDLS and CDR2 YYNGEE. The CDR3 is 16 residues long. The CDR3 loop is CASSVGGLDFEETQYF. The CDR3 nucleotides read TGTGCCAGCAGCGTAGGAGGGTTAGATTTCGAAGAGACCCAGTACTTC.

The rearrangement links TRBV25-1 to TRBJ2-3; D might be TRBD2 (6 bases). From germline, CDR1 is MGHDK and CDR2 SYGVNS. This CDR3 spans 16 amino acids. V shed 4 bases and J shed 4 bases, with 18 bases lying between them. DNA of the CDR3: TGTGCCAGCAGTGCCGCGCGGGTCGGGGGTTCAGATACGCAGTATTTT. It encodes CASSAARVGGSDTQYF.